This T cell receptor beta chain originates from a study of T-cell reconstitution after alpha-beta-depleted transplantation in children. With respect to this clonotype: Its antigen is unidentified.

General study findings and limits: Newly generated T cells supplied most T-cell counts and diversity one year post-transplant. Reportedly, roughly two months post-transplant, alpha-beta T cells arose from several hundred expanded graft clones. Surviving recipient T cells and thymic progenitors accounted for the high day-60 TCRbeta diversity observed in some patients.

The CDR3 has 16 amino acids. V trimming: 7 bases; J trimming: 4 bases; junction bases outside the gene matches: 13. The germline V gene encodes CDR1 SQVTM and CDR2 ANQGSEA. Unique molecular identifiers were used in preparing the TCRbeta library. Each CDR3 protein is one row after TCRdb ran MiXCR on the PCR reads. The sample holds 440,000 or so distinct CDR3 sequences, over 40% seen once. The starting material was PBMCs, obtained before TCRalphabeta/CD19-depleted stem cell transplant. This chain uses TRBV29-1 with TRBJ2-5; 12 bases align to TRBD2. This receptor was taken from a girl aged 2-10 years with aplastic anemia, due to receive a stem cell transplant. CDR3: CSAWTSGIHRGETQYF. CDR3 sequence (DNA): TGCAGCGCTTGGACTAGCGGGATTCATCGAGGAGAGACCCAGTACTTC.